This T cell receptor beta chain was sequenced for a study of cytomegalovirus exposure and HLA in healthy donors. Study-wide findings and caveats: Being productive about 90% or about 30% of the time was typical of most TCR beta V segments in an earlier analysis. A later analysis showed TCR association rates differing by HLA locus, peaking at DRB1 and lowest at HLA-C. It was only CMV serostatus that was available as immune exposure information. HLA alleles showed associations with around 15,000 TCR beta sequences in a later analysis, at a 0.05 false discovery rate.

This clone showed up just a few times. Its antigen is as yet unknown. It was with 60 Vbeta and 13 Jbeta primers that the PCR ran. Libraries were prepared by immunoSEQ multiplex PCR; TCRdb keeps only in-frame clonotypes and omits some of them. The sample includes about 130,000 clones, 65% to 90% of them seen just once. Germline V gene sequence: CDR1 SGHRS, CDR2 YFSETQ. The germline V and J ends were trimmed by 2 bases and 5 bases, with 4 bases remaining between them. CDR3 length: 11 amino acids. This clonotype was obtained from a young man in good health and CMV-seronegative. The sample consisted of PBMCs. The rearrangement joins TRBV5-1 to TRBJ2-5; no reliable D call. The CDR3 reads CASSFGETQYF. The CDR3 DNA sequence: TGCGCCAGCAGCTTCGGGGAGACCCAGTACTTC.